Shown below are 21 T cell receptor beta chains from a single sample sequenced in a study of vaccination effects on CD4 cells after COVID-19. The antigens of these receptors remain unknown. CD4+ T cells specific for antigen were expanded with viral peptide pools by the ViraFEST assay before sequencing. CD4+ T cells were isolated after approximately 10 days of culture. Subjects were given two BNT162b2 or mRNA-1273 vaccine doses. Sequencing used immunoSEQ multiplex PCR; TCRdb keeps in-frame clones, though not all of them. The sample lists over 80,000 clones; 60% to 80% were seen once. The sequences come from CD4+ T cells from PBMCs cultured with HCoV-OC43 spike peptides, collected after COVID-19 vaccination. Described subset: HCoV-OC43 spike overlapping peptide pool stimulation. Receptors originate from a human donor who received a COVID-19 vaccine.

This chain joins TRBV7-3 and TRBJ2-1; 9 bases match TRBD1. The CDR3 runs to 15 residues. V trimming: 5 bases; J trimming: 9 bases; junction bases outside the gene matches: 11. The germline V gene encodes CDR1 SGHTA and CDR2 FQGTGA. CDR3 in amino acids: CASSRTRGQGSEQFF. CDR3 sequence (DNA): TGTGCCAGCAGCCGAACCCGGGGACAGGGCAGTGAGCAGTTCTTC.

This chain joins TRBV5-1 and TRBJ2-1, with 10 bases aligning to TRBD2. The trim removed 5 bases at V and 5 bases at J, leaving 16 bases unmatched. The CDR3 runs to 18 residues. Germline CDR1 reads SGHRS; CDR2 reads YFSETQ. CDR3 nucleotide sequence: TGCGCCAGCAGTCCCCCTGGCCTCCTAGCGGGGGCCCACAATGAGCAGTTCTTC. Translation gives CASSPPGLLAGAHNEQFF.

This CDR3 reads CASSAEQGPGFETQYF. In DNA form, the CDR3 reads TGTGCCAGCAGCGCGGAACAGGGTCCGGGGTTCGAGACCCAGTACTTC. The genes are TRBV5-4 and TRBJ2-5; D is perhaps TRBD1 (6 bases). Germline CDR1 SGHNT, CDR2 YYREEE (reference sequence). Trimming left V 4 bases short and J 5 bases short, with 21 bases between. The CDR3 consists of 16 residues.

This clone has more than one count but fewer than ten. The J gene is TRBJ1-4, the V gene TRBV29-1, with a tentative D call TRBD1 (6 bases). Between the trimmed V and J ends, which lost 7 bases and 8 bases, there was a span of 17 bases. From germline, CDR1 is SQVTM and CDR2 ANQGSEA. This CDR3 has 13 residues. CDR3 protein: CSARGVGGEKLFF. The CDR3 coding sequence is TGCAGCGCTCGAGGGGTAGGGGGAGAAAAACTGTTTTTT.

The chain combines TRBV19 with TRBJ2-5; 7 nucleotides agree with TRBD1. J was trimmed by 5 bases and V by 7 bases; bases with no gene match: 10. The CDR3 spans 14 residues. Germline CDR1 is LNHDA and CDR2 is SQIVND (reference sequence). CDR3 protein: CASKVEGARETQYF. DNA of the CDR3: TGTGCCAGTAAGGTCGAGGGGGCGCGTGAGACCCAGTACTTC.

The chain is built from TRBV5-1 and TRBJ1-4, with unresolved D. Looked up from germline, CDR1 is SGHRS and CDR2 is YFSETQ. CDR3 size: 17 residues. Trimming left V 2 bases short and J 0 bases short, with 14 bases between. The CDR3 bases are TGCGCCAGCAGCTTTAATCCGATTAAAGCAACTAATGAAAAACTGTTTTTT. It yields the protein CASSFNPIKATNEKLFF.

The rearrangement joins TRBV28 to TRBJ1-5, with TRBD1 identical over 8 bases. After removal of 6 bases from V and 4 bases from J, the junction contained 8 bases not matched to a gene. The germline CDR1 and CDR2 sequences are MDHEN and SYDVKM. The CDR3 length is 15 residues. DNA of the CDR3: TGTGCCAGCAGAACAGGGGGTTCCTCAAATCAGCCCCAGCATTTT. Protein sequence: CASRTGGSSNQPQHF. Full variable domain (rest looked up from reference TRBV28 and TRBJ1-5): DVKVTQSSRYLVKRTGEKVFLECVQDMDHENMFWYRQDPGLGLRLIYFSYDVKMKEKGDIPEGYSVSREKKERFSLILESASTNQTSMYLCASRTGGSSNQPQHFGDGTRLSIL.

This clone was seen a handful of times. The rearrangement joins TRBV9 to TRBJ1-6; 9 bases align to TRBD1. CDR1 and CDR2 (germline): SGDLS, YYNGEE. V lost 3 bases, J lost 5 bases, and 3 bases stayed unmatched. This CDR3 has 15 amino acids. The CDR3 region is CASSERTGDNSPLHF. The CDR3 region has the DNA TGTGCCAGCAGCGAGAGGACAGGGGATAATTCACCCCTCCACTTT. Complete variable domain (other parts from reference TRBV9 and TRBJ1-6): DSGVTQTPKHLITATGQRVTLRCSPRSGDLSVYWYQQSLDQGLQFLIQYYNGEERAKGNILERFSAQQFPDLHSELNLSSLELGDSALYFCASSERTGDNSPLHFGNGTRLTVT.

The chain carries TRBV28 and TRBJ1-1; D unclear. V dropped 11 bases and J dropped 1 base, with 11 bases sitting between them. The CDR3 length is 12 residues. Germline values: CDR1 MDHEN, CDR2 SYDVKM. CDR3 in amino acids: CAHSERNTEAFF. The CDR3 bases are TGTGCCCACTCAGAAAGGAACACTGAAGCTTTCTTT.

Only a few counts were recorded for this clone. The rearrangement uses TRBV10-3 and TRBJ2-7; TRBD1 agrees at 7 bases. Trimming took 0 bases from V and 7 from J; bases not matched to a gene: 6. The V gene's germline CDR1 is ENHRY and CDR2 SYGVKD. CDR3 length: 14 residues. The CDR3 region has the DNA TGTGCCATCAGTGAGTCCCGACAGGGTGGAGAGCAGTACGTC. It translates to CAISESRQGGEQYV.

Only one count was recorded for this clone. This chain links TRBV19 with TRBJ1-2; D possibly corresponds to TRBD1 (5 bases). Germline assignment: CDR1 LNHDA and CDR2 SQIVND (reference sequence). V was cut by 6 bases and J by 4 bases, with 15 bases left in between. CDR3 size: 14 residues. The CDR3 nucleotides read TGTGCCAGTAGGTCCCCGGGACGGATCTATGGCTACACCTTC. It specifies CASRSPGRIYGYTF.

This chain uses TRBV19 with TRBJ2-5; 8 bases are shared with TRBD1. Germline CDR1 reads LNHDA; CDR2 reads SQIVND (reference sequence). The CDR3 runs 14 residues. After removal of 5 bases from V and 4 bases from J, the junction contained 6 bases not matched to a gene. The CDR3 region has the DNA TGTGCCAGTAGTCTGCAGGGGGCCGGAGAGACCCAGTACTTC. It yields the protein CASSLQGAGETQYF.

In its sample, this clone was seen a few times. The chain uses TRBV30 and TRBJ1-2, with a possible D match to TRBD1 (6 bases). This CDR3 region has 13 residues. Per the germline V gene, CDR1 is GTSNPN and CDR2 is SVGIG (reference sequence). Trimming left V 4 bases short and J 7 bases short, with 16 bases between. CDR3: CAWTIDRSTGYTF. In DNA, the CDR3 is TGTGCCTGGACAATCGACAGGTCCACTGGCTACACCTTC.

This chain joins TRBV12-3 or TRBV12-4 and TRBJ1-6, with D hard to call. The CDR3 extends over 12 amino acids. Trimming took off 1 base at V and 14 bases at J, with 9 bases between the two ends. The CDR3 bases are TGTGCCAGCAGTTTAGGCCGGCGGACCCTCCACTTT. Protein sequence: CASSLGRRTLHF.

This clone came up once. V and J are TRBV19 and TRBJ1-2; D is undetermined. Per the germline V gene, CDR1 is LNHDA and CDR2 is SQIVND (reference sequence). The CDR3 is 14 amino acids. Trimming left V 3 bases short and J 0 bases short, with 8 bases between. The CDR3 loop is CASSIVPANYGYTF. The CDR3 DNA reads TGTGCCAGTAGTATCGTCCCAGCTAACTATGGCTACACCTTC.

The CDR3 region has the DNA TGTGCCAGCAGCTTGGGGGGGCCTTACAATGAGCAGTTCTTC. The encoded protein is CASSLGGPYNEQFF. The chain links TRBV7-3 to TRBJ2-1, with D possibly TRBD2 on 7 matching bases. The germline V and J ends were trimmed by 3 bases and 4 bases, with 10 bases remaining between them. Germline lookup yields CDR1 SGHTA and CDR2 FQGTGA. The CDR3 sequence is 14 residues long.

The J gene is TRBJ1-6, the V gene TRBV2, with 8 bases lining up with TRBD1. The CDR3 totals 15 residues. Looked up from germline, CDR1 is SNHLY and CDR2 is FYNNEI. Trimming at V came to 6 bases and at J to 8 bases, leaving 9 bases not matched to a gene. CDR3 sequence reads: CASSRTGLMHSPLHF. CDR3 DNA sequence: TGTGCCAGCAGCCGGACAGGGCTGATGCATTCACCCCTCCACTTT.

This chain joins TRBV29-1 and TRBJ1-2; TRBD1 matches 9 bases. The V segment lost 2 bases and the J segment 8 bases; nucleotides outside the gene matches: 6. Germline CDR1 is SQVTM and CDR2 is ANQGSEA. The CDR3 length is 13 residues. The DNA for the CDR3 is TGCAGCGTTGAAACAGGGGGCATTTTGGGCTACACCTTC. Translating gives CSVETGGILGYTF.

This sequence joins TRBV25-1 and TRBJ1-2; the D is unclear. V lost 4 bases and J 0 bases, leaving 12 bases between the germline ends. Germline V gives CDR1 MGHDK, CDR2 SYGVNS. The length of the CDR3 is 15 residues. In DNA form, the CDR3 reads TGTGCCAGCAGTGGAGGCAGCGATGCTAACTATGGCTACACCTTC. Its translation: CASSGGSDANYGYTF.

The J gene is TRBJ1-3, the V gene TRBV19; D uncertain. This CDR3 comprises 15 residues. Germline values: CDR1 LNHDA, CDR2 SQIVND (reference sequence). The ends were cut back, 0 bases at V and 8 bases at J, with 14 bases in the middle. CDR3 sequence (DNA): TGTGCCAGTAGTATAGACGGGTCGGGCGGCTACACCATATATTTT. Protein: CASSIDGSGGYTIYF. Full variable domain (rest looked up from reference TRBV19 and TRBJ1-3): DGGITQSPKYLFRKEGQNVTLSCEQNLNHDAMYWYRQDPGQGLRLIYYSQIVNDFQKGDIAEGYSVSREKKESFPLTVTSAQKNPTAFYLCASSIDGSGGYTIYFGEGSWLTVV.

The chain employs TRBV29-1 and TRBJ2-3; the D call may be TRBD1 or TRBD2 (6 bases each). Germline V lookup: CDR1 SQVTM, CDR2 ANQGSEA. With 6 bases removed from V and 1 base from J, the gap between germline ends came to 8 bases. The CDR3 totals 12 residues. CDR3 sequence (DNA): TGCAGCGTAAGGGGGGGCACAGATACGCAGTATTTT. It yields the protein CSVRGGTDTQYF.